The 9 T cell receptor beta chains listed next were all sequenced from one sample in a study of OX40 agonist ivuxolimab in advanced cancers. Only in-frame clones appear in the TCRdb table, and some are missing; sequencing was by immunoSEQ multiplex PCR. The sample yields approximately 30,000 clones, 92% seen once. Sequencing was performed on CD4+ or CD8+ T cells sorted from blood, taken in a trial of the OX40 agonist ivuxolimab. These receptor sequences come from an adult with an advanced solid tumor such as melanoma, head and neck, liver or kidney cancer.

The chain carries TRBV28 and TRBJ1-5; 9 nucleotides align to TRBD1. CDR1 is MDHEN, CDR2 SYDVKM, per germline. CDR3 size: 15 residues. The junction had 6 bases not matched to a gene; V was cut back by 5 bases and J by 4 bases. Here the CDR3 reads CASSPWGQGNQPQHF. The DNA of the CDR3 is TGTGCCAGCAGTCCATGGGGACAGGGAAATCAGCCCCAGCATTTT.

The chain links TRBV7-8 to TRBJ2-2, with 7 bases matching TRBD2. In germline, CDR1 is SGHVS, CDR2 FQNEAQ. The CDR3 spans 15 residues. The trim removed 2 bases at V and 9 bases at J, leaving 9 bases unmatched. The DNA of the CDR3 is TGTGCCAGCAGCTTATCACTAGCGTCCCCGTGGGAGCTGTTTTTT. This gives the protein CASSLSLASPWELFF.

The genes are TRBV9 and TRBJ1-2; the D gene is possibly TRBD1 (6 bases). Trimming pared 1 base from V and 8 bases from J, leaving 21 bases between. This CDR3 is 16 amino acids long. Germline V gene sequence: CDR1 SGDLS, CDR2 YYNGEE. In DNA, the CDR3 is TGTGCCAGCAGCGTAAGGAAGGACAGTCTCCCCGAAGGCTACACCTTC. It encodes CASSVRKDSLPEGYTF.

The CDR3 protein is CASSQVLPDTQYF. CDR3 coding DNA: TGCGCCAGCAGCCAAGTTCTTCCAGATACGCAGTATTTT. The chain combines TRBV4-3 with TRBJ2-3; D is unresolved. The V end lost 1 base, the J end lost 4 bases, and 6 bases lay between the germline ends. CDR1 is LGHNA and CDR2 is YSLEER in the germline V gene. The CDR3 extends over 13 amino acids.

The chain combines TRBV28 with TRBJ2-3, with 14 positions matching TRBD2. The germline CDR1 and CDR2 sequences are MDHEN and SYDVKM. The CDR3 is made up of 16 amino acids. Unmatched junction bases numbered 7, after V lost 6 bases and J lost 5 bases. The CDR3 loop is CASRKRGTSGRDTQYF. The DNA of the CDR3 is TGTGCCAGCAGAAAAAGGGGGACTAGCGGGAGAGATACGCAGTATTTT.

The chain couples TRBV28 to TRBJ2-1, with 9 bases matching TRBD2. The V gene end was trimmed by 3 bases and the J gene end by 8 bases; junction bases not matched to a gene: 2. The CDR3 has 13 amino acids. The germline V gene has CDR1 MDHEN and CDR2 SYDVKM. This CDR3 reads CASSLGLAYEQFF. Written as DNA, the CDR3 is TGTGCCAGCAGTTTGGGACTAGCATATGAGCAGTTCTTC.

V and J are TRBV27 and TRBJ2-7; maybe TRBD1 (6 bases). CDR3 length: 13 residues. The germline V gene has CDR1 MNHEY and CDR2 SMNVEV (reference sequence). V dropped 4 bases and J dropped 5 bases, with 12 bases sitting between them. In DNA, the CDR3 is TGTGCCAGCAGTTACATCAGGGGAAACGAGCAGTACTTC. Its protein product is CASSYIRGNEQYF.

The genes are TRBV27 and TRBJ1-3, with 7 bases identical to TRBD1. V was clipped by 5 bases and J by 4 bases; unmatched bases: 8. CDR1 is MNHEY, CDR2 SMNVEV, per germline (reference sequence). The CDR3 runs to 15 residues. The CDR3, as DNA: TGTGCCAGCAGTAGGGACAGCTGGGGAGGAAACACCATATATTTT. Translated: CASSRDSWGGNTIYF.

The rearrangement links TRBV6-1 to TRBJ2-1; 9 bases line up with TRBD2. Trimming cost V 4 bases and J 5 bases; bases outside gene matches: 9. Germline V CDR1 and CDR2: MNHNS, SASEGT. CDR3 length equals 16 residues. The DNA of the CDR3 is TGTGCCAGCAGTGCCGAAGGGACTAGCAGAGACAATGAGCAGTTCTTC. Protein: CASSAEGTSRDNEQFF.